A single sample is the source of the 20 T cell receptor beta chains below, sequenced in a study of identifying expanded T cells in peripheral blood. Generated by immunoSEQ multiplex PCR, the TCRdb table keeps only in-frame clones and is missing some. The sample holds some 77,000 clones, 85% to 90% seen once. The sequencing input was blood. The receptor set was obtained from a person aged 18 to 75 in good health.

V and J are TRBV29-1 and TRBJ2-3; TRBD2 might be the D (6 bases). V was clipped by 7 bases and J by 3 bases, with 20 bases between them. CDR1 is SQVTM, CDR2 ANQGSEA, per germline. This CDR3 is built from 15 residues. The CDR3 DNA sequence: TGCAGCGCATTTGGGCGACTAGTCAGAACAGATACGCAGTATTTT. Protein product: CSAFGRLVRTDTQYF.

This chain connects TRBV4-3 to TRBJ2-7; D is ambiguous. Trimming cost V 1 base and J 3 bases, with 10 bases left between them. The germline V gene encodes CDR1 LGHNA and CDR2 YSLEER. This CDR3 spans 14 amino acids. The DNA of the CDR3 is TGCGCCAGCAGCCAAGCCCGCAGTCACTACGAGCAGTACTTC. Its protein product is CASSQARSHYEQYF.

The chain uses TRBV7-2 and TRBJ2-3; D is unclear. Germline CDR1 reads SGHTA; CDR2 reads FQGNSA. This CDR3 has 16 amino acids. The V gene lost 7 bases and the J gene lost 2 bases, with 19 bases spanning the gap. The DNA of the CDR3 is TGTGCCAGCATACCCCCCACCCCGCTAGACACAGATACGCAGTATTTT. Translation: CASIPPTPLDTDTQYF.

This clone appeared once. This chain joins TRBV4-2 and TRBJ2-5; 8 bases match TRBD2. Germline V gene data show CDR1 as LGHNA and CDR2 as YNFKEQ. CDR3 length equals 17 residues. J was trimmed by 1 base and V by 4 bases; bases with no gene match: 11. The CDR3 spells CASSRPNSGGPQETQYF. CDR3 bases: TGTGCCAGCAGCCGCCCTAACAGCGGGGGCCCCCAAGAGACCCAGTACTTC.

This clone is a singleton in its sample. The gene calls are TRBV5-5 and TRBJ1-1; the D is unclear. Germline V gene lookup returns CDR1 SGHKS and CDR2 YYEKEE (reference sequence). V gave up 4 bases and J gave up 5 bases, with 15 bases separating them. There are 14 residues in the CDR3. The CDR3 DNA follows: TGTGCCAGCAGCGCTGGGCCCGGCGGGACTGAAGCTTTCTTT. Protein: CASSAGPGGTEAFF.

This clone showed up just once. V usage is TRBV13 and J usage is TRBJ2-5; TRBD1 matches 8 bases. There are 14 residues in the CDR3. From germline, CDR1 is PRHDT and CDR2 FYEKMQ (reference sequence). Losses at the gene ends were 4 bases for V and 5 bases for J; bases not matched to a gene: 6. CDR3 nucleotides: TGTGCCAGCAGCTCCCGGGACAGGTGGGAGACCCAGTACTTC. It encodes CASSSRDRWETQYF.

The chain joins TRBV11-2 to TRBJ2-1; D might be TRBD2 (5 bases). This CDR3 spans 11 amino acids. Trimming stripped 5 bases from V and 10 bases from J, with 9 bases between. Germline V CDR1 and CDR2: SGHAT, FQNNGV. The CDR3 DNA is TGTGCCAGCAGCCGGGGTGGGGAGCAGTTCTTC. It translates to CASSRGGEQFF.

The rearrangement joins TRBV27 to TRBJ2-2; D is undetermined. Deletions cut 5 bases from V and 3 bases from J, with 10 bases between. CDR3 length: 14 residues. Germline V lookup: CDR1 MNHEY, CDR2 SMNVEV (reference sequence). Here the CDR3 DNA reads TGTGCCAGCAGTCGCAATCCGCACACCGGGGAGCTGTTTTTT. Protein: CASSRNPHTGELFF.

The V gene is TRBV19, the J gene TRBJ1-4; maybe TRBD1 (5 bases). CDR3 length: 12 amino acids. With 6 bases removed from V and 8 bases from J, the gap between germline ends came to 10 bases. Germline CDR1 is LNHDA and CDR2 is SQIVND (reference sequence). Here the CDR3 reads CASSRVREKLFF. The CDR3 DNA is TGTGCCAGTAGCAGGGTGCGAGAAAAACTGTTTTTT.

The CDR3 sequence is CASSEGFLGSYGYTF. CDR3 sequence (DNA): TGTGCCAGCAGTGAAGGATTCCTAGGGAGCTATGGCTACACCTTC. V and J are TRBV6-1 and TRBJ1-2; D unclear. Trimming left V 1 base short and J 4 bases short, with 13 bases between. There are 15 residues in the CDR3. Germline CDR1 is MNHNS and CDR2 is SASEGT.

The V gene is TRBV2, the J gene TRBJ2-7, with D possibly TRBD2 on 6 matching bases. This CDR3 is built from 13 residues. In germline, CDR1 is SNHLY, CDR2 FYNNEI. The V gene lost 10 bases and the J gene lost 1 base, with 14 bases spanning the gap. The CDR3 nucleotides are TGTGCCACCCTTGGAGGGGCGTCCTACGAGCAGTACTTC. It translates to CATLGGASYEQYF.

The CDR3 DNA sequence: TGTGCCAGCACCACCCTCGGGGGTCCTGGCTACACCTTC. It yields the protein CASTTLGGPGYTF. The chain is built from TRBV6-5 and TRBJ1-2; maybe TRBD1 (5 bases). From germline, CDR1 is MNHEY and CDR2 SVGAGI. The CDR3 sequence is 13 residues long. Trimming took 7 bases from V and 7 from J, leaving 16 bases between them.

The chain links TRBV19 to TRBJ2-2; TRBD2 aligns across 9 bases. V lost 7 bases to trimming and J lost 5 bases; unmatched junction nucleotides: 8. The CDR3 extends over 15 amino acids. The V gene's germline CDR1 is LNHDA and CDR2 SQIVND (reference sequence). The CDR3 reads CASTARTSATGELFF. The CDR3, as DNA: TGTGCCAGTACAGCTAGGACTAGCGCAACCGGGGAGCTGTTTTTT.

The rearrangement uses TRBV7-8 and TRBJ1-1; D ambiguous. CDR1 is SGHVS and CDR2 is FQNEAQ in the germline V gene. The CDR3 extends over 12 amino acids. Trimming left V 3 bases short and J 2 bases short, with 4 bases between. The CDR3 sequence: CASSFVNTEAFF. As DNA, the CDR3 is TGTGCCAGCAGCTTCGTTAACACTGAAGCTTTCTTT.

The CDR3 region has the DNA TGTGCCAGCAGTTTCGCAGGGAACACTGAAGCTTTCTTT. Translated: CASSFAGNTEAFF. The V call is TRBV27, the J call TRBJ1-1; no definite D call. The CDR3 spans 13 residues. V was clipped by 3 bases and J by 1 base, with 6 bases between them. Per germline, CDR1 MNHEY and CDR2 SMNVEV (reference sequence).

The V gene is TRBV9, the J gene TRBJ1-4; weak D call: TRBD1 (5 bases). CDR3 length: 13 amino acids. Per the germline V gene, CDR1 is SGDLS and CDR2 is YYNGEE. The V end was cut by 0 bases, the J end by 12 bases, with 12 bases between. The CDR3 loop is CASSVEAGMELFF. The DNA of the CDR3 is TGTGCCAGCAGCGTAGAGGCAGGGATGGAACTGTTTTTT.

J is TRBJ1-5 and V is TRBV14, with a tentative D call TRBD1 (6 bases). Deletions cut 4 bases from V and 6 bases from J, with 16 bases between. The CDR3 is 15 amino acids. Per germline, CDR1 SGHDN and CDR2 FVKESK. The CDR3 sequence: CASSREGVWSQPQHF. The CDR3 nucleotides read TGTGCCAGCAGCCGGGAGGGGGTTTGGAGTCAGCCCCAGCATTTT.

The CDR3 reads CASSLQGADTEAFF. CDR3 coding DNA: TGTGCCAGCAGTCTACAGGGGGCGGACACTGAAGCTTTCTTT. This chain joins TRBV13 and TRBJ1-1, with 9 bases fitting TRBD1. The CDR3 is 14 residues long. From germline, CDR1 is PRHDT and CDR2 FYEKMQ (reference sequence). Unmatched junction bases numbered 5, after V lost 6 bases and J lost 3 bases. The full variable domain, rest sourced from reference TRBV13 and TRBJ1-1, is AAGVIQSPRHLIKEKRETATLKCYPIPRHDTVYWYQQGPGQDPQFLISFYEKMQSDKGSIPDRFSAQQFSDYHSELNMSSLELGDSALYFCASSLQGADTEAFFGQGTRLTVV.

CDR3 in amino acids: CASSYSDPGNQPQHF. CDR3 in DNA: TGTGCCAGCAGTTACTCTGACCCTGGCAATCAGCCCCAGCATTTT. This chain joins TRBV6-5 and TRBJ1-5, with D hard to call. The V gene's germline CDR1 is MNHEY and CDR2 SVGAGI. CDR3 length equals 15 residues. Trimming cost V 0 bases and J 2 bases, with 8 bases left between them.

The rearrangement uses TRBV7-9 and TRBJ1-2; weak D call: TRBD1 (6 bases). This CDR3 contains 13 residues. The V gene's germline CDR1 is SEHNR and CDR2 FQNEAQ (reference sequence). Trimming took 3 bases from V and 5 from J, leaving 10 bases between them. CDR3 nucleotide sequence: TGTGCCAGCAGCTTTAGGGGGGCATATGGCTACACCTTC. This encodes CASSFRGAYGYTF.